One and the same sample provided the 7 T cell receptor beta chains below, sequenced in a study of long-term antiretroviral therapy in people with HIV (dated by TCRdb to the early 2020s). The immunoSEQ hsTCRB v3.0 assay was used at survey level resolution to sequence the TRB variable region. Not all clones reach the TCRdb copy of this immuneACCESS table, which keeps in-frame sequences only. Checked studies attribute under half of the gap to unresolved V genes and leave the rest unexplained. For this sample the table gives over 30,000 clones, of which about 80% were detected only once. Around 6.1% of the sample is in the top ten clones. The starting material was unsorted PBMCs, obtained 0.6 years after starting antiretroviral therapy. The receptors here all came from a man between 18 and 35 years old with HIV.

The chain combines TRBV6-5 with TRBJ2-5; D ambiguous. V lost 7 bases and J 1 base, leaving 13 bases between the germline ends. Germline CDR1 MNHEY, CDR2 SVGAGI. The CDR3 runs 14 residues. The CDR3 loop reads CASKKRTVQETQYF. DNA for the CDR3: TGTGCCAGCAAAAAAAGGACGGTCCAAGAGACCCAGTACTTC.

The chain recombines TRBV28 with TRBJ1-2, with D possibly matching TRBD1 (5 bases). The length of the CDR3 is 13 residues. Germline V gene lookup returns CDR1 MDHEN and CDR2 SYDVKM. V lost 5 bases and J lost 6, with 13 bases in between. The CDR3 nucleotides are TGTGCCAGCAGTGTTATCTGGGGGAATGGCTACACCTTC. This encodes CASSVIWGNGYTF.

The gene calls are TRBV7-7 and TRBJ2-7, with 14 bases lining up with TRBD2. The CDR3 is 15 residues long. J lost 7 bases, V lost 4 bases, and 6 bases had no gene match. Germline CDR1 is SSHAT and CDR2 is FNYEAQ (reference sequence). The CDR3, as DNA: TGTGCCAGCAGCTCGGGACTAGCGGGAGTGGGAGAGCAGTACTTC. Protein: CASSSGLAGVGEQYF.

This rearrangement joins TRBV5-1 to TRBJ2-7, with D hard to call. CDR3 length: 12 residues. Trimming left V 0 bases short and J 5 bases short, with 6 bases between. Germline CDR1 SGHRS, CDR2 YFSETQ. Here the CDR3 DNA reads TGCGCCAGCAGCTTGGAAGGGAACGAGCAGTACTTC. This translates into CASSLEGNEQYF.

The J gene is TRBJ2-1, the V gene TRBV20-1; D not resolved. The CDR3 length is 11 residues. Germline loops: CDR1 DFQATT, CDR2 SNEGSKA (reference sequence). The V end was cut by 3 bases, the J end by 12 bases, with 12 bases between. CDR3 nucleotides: TGCAGTGCTAGCCCTCGTTCGACGCAGTTCTTC. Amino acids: CSASPRSTQFF.

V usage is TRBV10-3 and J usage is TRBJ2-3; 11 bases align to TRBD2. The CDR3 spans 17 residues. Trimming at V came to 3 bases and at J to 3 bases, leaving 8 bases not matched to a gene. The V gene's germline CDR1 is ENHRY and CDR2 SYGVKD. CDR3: CAISDPLAGEITDTQYF. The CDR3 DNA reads TGTGCCATCAGTGACCCACTAGCGGGAGAGATAACAGATACGCAGTATTTT.

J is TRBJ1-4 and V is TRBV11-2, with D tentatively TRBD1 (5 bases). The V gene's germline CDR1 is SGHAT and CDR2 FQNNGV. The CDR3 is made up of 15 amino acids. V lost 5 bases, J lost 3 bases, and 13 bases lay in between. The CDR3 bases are TGTGCCAGCAGCAAAGGGGACGCCTCTAATGAAAAACTGTTTTTT. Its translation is CASSKGDASNEKLFF.